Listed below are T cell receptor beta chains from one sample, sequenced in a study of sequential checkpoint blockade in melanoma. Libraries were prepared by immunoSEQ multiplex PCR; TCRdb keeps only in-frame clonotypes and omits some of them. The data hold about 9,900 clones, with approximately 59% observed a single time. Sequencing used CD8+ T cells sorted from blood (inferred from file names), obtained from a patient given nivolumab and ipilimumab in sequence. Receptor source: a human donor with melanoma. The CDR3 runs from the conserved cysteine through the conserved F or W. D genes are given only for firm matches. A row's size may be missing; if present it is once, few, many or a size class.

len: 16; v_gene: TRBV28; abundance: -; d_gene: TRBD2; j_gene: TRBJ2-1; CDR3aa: CASSHRAGAPYNEQFF; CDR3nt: TGTGCCAGCAGTCATAGAGCGGGGGCCCCCTACAATGAGCAGTTCTTC
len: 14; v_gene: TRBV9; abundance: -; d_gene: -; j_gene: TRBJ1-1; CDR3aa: CASSVGAGRTEAFF; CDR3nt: TGTGCCAGCAGCGTAGGGGCAGGGAGGACTGAAGCTTTCTTT
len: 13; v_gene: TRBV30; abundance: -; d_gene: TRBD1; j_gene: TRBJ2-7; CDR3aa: CAWSGQGAYEQYF; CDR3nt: TGTGCCTGGAGTGGACAGGGGGCCTACGAGCAGTACTTC
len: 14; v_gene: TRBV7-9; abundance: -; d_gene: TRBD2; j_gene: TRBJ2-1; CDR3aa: CASSLSGGAAEQFF; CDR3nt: TGTGCCAGCAGCTTAAGCGGGGGGGCAGCTGAGCAGTTCTTC
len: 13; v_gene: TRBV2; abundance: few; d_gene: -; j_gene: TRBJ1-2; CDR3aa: CASSTTVAYGYTF; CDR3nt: TGTGCCAGCAGTACCACGGTAGCCTATGGCTACACCTTC
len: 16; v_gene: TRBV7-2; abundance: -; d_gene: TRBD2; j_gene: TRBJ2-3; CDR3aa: CASSLRASGGRDTQYF; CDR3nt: TGTGCCAGCAGCTTAAGGGCTAGCGGGGGCAGGGATACGCAGTATTTT
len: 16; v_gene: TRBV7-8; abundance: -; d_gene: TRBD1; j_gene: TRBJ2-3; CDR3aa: CASGGEGADSTDTQYF; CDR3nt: TGTGCCAGCGGGGGCGAGGGGGCGGATAGCACAGATACGCAGTATTTT
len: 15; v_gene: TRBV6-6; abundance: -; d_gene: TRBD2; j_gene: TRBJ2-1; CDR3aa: CASSPGTSVLHEQFF; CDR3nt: TGTGCCAGCAGTCCCGGGACTAGCGTATTACATGAGCAGTTCTTC
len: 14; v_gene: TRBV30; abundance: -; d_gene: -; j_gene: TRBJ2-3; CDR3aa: CACFGLDYQDTQYF; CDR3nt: TGTGCCTGTTTTGGGCTTGACTATCAGGATACGCAGTATTTT
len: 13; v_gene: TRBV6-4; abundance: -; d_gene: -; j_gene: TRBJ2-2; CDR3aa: CASSAVSTGELFF; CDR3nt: TGTGCCAGCAGTGCAGTTTCCACCGGGGAGCTGTTTTTT
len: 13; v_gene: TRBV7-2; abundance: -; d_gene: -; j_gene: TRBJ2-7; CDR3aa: CASSLFAGYEQYF; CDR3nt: TGTGCCAGCAGCCTTTTTGCAGGTTACGAGCAGTACTTC
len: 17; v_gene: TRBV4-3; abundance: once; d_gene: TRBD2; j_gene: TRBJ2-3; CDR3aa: CASSQDLSRGSTDTQYF; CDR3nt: TGCGCCAGCAGCCAAGATCTTTCGCGGGGGAGTACAGATACGCAGTATTTT
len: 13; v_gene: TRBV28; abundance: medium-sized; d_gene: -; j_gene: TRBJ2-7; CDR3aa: CASNHGTPYEQYF; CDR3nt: TGTGCCAGCAACCACGGTACCCCCTACGAGCAGTACTTC
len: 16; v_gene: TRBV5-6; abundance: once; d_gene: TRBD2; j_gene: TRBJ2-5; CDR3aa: CASSATSGGAWETQYF; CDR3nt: TGTGCCAGCAGCGCCACTAGCGGGGGGGCCTGGGAGACCCAGTACTTC
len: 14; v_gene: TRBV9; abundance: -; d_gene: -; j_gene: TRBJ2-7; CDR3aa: CASSVAGVQDEQYF; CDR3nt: TGTGCCAGCAGCGTAGCAGGGGTCCAGGACGAGCAGTACTTC
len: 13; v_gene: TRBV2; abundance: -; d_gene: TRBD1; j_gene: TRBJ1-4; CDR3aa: CASKGAEDEKLFF; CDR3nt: TGTGCCAGCAAGGGGGCGGAGGATGAAAAACTGTTTTTT
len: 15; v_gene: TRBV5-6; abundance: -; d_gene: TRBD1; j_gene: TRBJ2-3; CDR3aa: CASSSAGTGTDTQYF; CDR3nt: TGTGCCAGCAGCTCCGCCGGGACAGGAACAGATACGCAGTATTTT
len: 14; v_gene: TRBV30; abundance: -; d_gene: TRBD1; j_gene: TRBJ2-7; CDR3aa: CAWSPGTGSHEQYF; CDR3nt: TGTGCCTGGAGTCCTGGGACAGGTAGCCACGAGCAGTACTTC
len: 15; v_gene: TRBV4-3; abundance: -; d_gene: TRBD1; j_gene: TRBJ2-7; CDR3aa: CASSQGRTGGYEQYF; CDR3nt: TGCGCCAGCAGCCAAGGGAGGACAGGGGGGTACGAGCAGTACTTC
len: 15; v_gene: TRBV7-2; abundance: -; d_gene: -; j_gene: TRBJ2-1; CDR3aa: CASSPLRTGSNEQFF; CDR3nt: TGTGCCAGCAGCCCACTGAGAACGGGAAGCAATGAGCAGTTCTTC
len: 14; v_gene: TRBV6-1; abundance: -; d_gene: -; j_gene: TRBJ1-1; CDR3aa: CASYIGGARTEAFF; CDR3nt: TGTGCCAGCTACATAGGGGGGGCGCGCACTGAAGCTTTCTTT
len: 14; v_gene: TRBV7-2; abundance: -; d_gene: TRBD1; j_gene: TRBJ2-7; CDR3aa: CASTWGTGPYEQYF; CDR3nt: TGTGCCAGCACCTGGGGGACAGGGCCTTACGAGCAGTACTTC
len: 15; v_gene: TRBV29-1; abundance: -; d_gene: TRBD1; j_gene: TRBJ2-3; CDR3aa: CSVLGGDRGTDTQYF; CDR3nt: TGCAGCGTGCTAGGAGGGGACAGGGGCACAGATACGCAGTATTTT
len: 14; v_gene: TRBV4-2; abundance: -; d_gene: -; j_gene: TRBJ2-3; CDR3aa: CASSQERGTDTQYF; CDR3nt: TGTGCCAGCAGCCAAGAGAGGGGCACAGATACGCAGTATTTT
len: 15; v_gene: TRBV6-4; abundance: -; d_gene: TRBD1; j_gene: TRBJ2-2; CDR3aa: CASSDQGVDTGELFF; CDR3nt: TGTGCCAGCAGTGATCAGGGGGTAGACACCGGGGAGCTGTTTTTT
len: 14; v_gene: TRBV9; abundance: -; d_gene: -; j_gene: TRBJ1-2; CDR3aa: CASSVGGSGYGYTF; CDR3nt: TGTGCCAGCAGCGTAGGGGGCTCCGGCTATGGCTACACCTTC
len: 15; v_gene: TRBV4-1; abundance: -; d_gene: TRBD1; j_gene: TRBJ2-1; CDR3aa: CASSLWTGFNNEQFF; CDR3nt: TGCGCCAGCAGCCTCTGGACAGGGTTTAACAATGAGCAGTTCTTC